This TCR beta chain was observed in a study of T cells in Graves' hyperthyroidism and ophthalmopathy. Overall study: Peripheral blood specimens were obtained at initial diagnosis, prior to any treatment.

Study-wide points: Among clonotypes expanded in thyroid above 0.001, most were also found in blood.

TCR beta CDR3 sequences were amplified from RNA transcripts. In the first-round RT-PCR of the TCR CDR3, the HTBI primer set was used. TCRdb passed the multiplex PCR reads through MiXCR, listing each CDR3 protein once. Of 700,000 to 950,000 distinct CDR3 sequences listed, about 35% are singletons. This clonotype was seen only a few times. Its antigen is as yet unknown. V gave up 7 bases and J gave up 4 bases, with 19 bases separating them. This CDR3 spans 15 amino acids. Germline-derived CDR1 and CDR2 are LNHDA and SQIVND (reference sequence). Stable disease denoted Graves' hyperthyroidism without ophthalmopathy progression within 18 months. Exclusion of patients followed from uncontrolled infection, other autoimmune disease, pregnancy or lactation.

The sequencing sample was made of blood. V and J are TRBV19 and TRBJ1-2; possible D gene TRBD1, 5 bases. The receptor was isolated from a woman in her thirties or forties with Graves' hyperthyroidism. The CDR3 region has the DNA TGTGCCAGTATCCCCAACGGGGGGGACGGCTATGGCTACACCTTC. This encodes CASIPNGGDGYGYTF.